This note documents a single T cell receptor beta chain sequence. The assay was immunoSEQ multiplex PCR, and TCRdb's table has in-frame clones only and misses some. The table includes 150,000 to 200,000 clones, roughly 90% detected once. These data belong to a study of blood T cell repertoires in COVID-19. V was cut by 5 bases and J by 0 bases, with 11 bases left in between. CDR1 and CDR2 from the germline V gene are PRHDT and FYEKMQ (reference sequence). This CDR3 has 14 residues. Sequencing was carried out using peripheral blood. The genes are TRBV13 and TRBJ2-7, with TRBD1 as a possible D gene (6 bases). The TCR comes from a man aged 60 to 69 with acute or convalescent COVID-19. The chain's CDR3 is CASSPRQDSYEQYF. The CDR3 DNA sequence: TGTGCCAGCAGCCCAAGACAGGACTCCTACGAGCAGTACTTC.